The 26 T cell receptor beta chains reported below all come from one sample, sequenced in a study of blood T cells in healthy people across ages (dated by TCRdb to between 2015 and 2017). The receptor library was made with 5' RACE. The run used an Illumina HiSeq 2500. The second PCR ran for about 7 to 11 cycles and used a J-beta primer mix along with a sample-barcoded 5' primer. TCRdb itself trimmed the public reads at Q25 with fastp, ran MiXCR and retained productive beta chains. Records with the same CDR3 protein are collapsed into one entry carrying the most frequent genes and DNA. For this sample the table gives roughly 800,000 distinct CDR3 sequences, of which roughly 60% were detected only once. The ten biggest clones cover 22% of the sample. The sample consisted of blood. The receptors stem from a man aged 25-45 years in good health.

The chain carries TRBV6-6 and TRBJ1-2; D gene unclear. The V gene's germline CDR1 is MNHNY and CDR2 SVGAGI (reference sequence). The CDR3 spans 11 residues. The ends were cut back, 6 bases at V and 8 bases at J, with 10 bases in the middle. In nucleotides, the CDR3 is TGTGCCAGCAGCCCTGTGTTAGGCTACACCTTC. This codes for CASSPVLGYTF.

In the case of this clonotype: One end of the junction does not line up with germline, which may come from a read error. V gene TRBV12-3 or TRBV12-4 combines with J gene TRBJ1-2; tentative D call: TRBD1 (5 bases). The CDR3 covers 14 residues. The CDR3 spells CASSGAGRTYGYTF. The DNA for the CDR3 is TGTGCCAGCAGTGGTGCAGGGCGGACCTATGGTTACACCTTC.

V gene TRBV25-1 combines with J gene TRBJ2-1; possibly TRBD2 for D (6 bases). Per germline, CDR1 MGHDK and CDR2 SYGVNS. V dropped 5 bases and J dropped 4 bases, with 15 bases sitting between them. This CDR3 comprises 15 residues. CDR3: CASSNRELEYNEQFF. The CDR3 coding sequence is TGTGCCAGCAGTAACCGGGAGTTAGAATACAATGAGCAGTTCTTC.

In its sample, this clonotype was seen a few times. The rearrangement joins TRBV6-5 to TRBJ2-4; possibly TRBD1 or TRBD2 for D (5 bases each). V lost 0 bases, J lost 8 bases, and 14 bases lay in between. The CDR3 covers 15 residues. Germline assignment: CDR1 MNHEY and CDR2 SVGAGI. This CDR3 reads CASSYSVTRGDIQYF. Here the CDR3 DNA reads TGTGCCAGCAGTTACTCGGTCACCCGAGGGGACATTCAGTACTTC.

The rearrangement links TRBV4-2 to TRBJ1-2; a possible D gene is TRBD1 (6 bases). The CDR3 runs 16 residues. Per the germline V gene, CDR1 is LGHNA and CDR2 is YNFKEQ. With 0 bases removed from V and 2 bases from J, the gap between germline ends came to 13 bases. This CDR3 reads CASSQEGDTSNYGYTF. CDR3 DNA: TGTGCCAGCAGCCAAGAGGGGGACACTTCGAACTATGGCTACACCTTC.

In its sample, this clonotype was seen a few times. The CDR3 bases are TGTGCCAGCAGTTTTGCGGGTGATAATTCACCCCTCCACTTT. Protein product: CASSFAGDNSPLHF. V gene TRBV12-3 or TRBV12-4 combines with J gene TRBJ1-6, with D hard to call. V lost 3 bases, J lost 5 bases, and 8 bases lay in between. This CDR3 contains 14 residues.

This clonotype was seen only a few times. The V call is TRBV9, the J call TRBJ2-7, with D uncertain. V gave up 0 bases and J gave up 4 bases, with 11 bases separating them. Germline CDR1 SGDLS, CDR2 YYNGEE. The CDR3 has 14 amino acids. The CDR3 DNA sequence: TGTGCCAGCAGCGTAGTGAGTGGTAGTTACGAGCAGTACTTC. Protein sequence: CASSVVSGSYEQYF.

The chain uses TRBV20-1 and TRBJ2-5, with 8 bases that match TRBD2. In germline, CDR1 is DFQATT, CDR2 SNEGSKA (reference sequence). The CDR3 covers 18 residues. V was pared by 3 bases and J by 4 bases, with 19 bases of the junction left unmatched. CDR3 loop: CSARDSFSGRALRETQYF. CDR3 nucleotide sequence: TGCAGTGCTAGGGACTCCTTTTCCGGGAGGGCCCTCCGAGAGACCCAGTACTTC.

This clonotype has only a few counts. The chain links TRBV12-3 or TRBV12-4 to TRBJ1-2, with a possible D match to TRBD1 (5 bases). Trimming cost V 8 bases and J 3 bases, with 19 bases left between them. The CDR3 extends over 15 amino acids. The CDR3: CASRTNQDSDYGYTF. CDR3 coding DNA: TGTGCCAGCCGCACAAACCAAGACAGTGACTATGGCTACACCTTC.

The chain combines TRBV20-1 with TRBJ2-5; 14 nucleotides line up with TRBD2. From germline, CDR1 is DFQATT and CDR2 SNEGSKA (reference sequence). With 0 bases clipped from V and 7 bases from J, the junction kept 13 bases outside the gene matches. The CDR3 length is 18 residues. The CDR3 bases are TGCAGTGCTAGAGATCAGGGGACTAGCGGGGGACCGCGAGGGACCCAGTACTTC. Protein product: CSARDQGTSGGPRGTQYF.

This clonotype was seen only a few times. The CDR3 coding sequence is TGTGCCAGCAGTGTTGGACTGCGCAATGAGCAGTTCTTC. Its protein product is CASSVGLRNEQFF. This sequence joins TRBV28 and TRBJ2-1, with a possible D match to TRBD2 (5 bases). This CDR3 spans 13 amino acids. The germline V and J ends were trimmed by 5 bases and 6 bases, with 11 bases remaining between them. Germline CDR1 reads MDHEN; CDR2 reads SYDVKM.

The chain carries TRBV12-3 or TRBV12-4 and TRBJ2-3; D may be TRBD1 or TRBD2 (5 bases each). V was trimmed by 8 bases and J by 4 bases, leaving 10 bases between them. This CDR3 is 12 amino acids long. The CDR3 loop reads CASEGNSDTQYF. The CDR3 DNA is TGTGCCAGCGAGGGGAACTCAGATACGCAGTATTTT.

The J gene is TRBJ2-1, the V gene TRBV11-2; 7 bases map to TRBD1. This CDR3 has 13 residues. CDR1 and CDR2 from the germline V gene are SGHAT and FQNNGV. The J segment lost 6 bases and the V segment lost 5 bases, leaving 4 bases of the junction unmatched. CDR3 nucleotides: TGTGCCAGCAGCCCCCAGGGGGTCAATGAGCAGTTCTTC. This translates into CASSPQGVNEQFF.

This clonotype turned up a few times. The genes are TRBV20-1 and TRBJ2-1; 7 bases are a match to TRBD1. Trimming took 4 bases from V and 2 from J; bases not matched to a gene: 8. The CDR3 has 15 residues. Germline V CDR1 and CDR2: DFQATT, SNEGSKA (reference sequence). CDR3: CSAKSDRVTYNEQFF. The CDR3 DNA reads as TGCAGTGCTAAATCCGACAGGGTGACCTACAATGAGCAGTTCTTC.

In its sample, this clonotype was seen once. The rearrangement uses TRBV12-3 or TRBV12-4 and TRBJ2-1; 9 bases align to TRBD2. The CDR3 sequence is 13 residues long. The junction had 6 bases not matched to a gene; V was cut back by 8 bases and J by 7 bases. The CDR3 loop is CASVASGNNEQFF. CDR3 in DNA: TGTGCCAGCGTAGCTAGCGGGAATAATGAGCAGTTCTTC.

The V gene is TRBV11-2, the J gene TRBJ1-1; a weak D match, TRBD1 (5 bases). This CDR3 has 12 residues. V lost 1 base, J lost 6 bases, and 6 bases lay in between. The germline gives CDR1 SGHAT, CDR2 FQNNGV. The CDR3 DNA follows: TGTGCCAGCAGCTTAGGACAGTCTGAAGCTTTCTTT. Residues: CASSLGQSEAFF.

In this sample, this clonotype turned up a few times. J is TRBJ2-5 and V is TRBV4-3; maybe TRBD1 (6 bases). Trimming stripped 0 bases from V and 3 bases from J, with 11 bases between. The CDR3 spans 15 residues. The V gene's germline CDR1 is LGHNA and CDR2 YSLEER. The CDR3 protein is CASSQDQGIEETQYF. In DNA, the CDR3 is TGCGCCAGCAGCCAAGATCAGGGGATAGAAGAGACCCAGTACTTC.

V gene TRBV20-1 combines with J gene TRBJ2-7; 10 nucleotides align to TRBD2. Germline values: CDR1 DFQATT, CDR2 SNEGSKA (reference sequence). The length of the CDR3 is 15 residues. V dropped 6 bases and J dropped 3; count of bases not matched to a gene: 11. The CDR3 DNA follows: TGCAGTGCCGATACCCTAGCGGGAGTCTACTACGAGCAGTACTTC. Its translation is CSADTLAGVYYEQYF.

This clonotype was counted between two and nine times. This chain joins TRBV7-2 and TRBJ2-5; tentatively, D is TRBD2 (5 bases). This CDR3 is built from 14 residues. V lost 4 bases to trimming and J lost 11 bases, with 20 bases between them. Germline lookup yields CDR1 SGHTA and CDR2 FQGNSA. The CDR3 region is CASSSGVNVREQYF. The CDR3 DNA reads TGTGCCAGCAGCTCAGGAGTTAACGTAAGGGAGCAGTACTTC.

This sequence joins TRBV10-1 and TRBJ2-1; 7 positions match TRBD1. Per the germline V gene, CDR1 is WNHNN and CDR2 is SYGVQD (reference sequence). The V gene end was trimmed by 6 bases and the J gene end by 15 bases; junction bases not matched to a gene: 17. The CDR3 has 14 residues. CDR3 nucleotides: TGCGCCAGCAGCCCCGACAGGGACCCTTTTATTCCGTTCTTC. This codes for CASSPDRDPFIPFF.

The chain links TRBV6-5 to TRBJ1-2; tentatively, D is TRBD1 (6 bases). The CDR3 is 14 amino acids. The ends were cut back, 0 bases at V and 4 bases at J, with 9 bases in the middle. CDR1 is MNHEY and CDR2 is SVGAGI in the germline V gene. The CDR3 DNA is TGTGCCAGCAGTTACTCCCCGACAGGCTATGGCTACACCTTC. Translation gives CASSYSPTGYGYTF.

The chain employs TRBV4-2 and TRBJ1-5; the D is unclear. The CDR3 is 14 residues long. With 0 bases removed from V and 8 bases from J, the gap between germline ends came to 11 bases. Germline loops: CDR1 LGHNA, CDR2 YNFKEQ. The CDR3 is CASSQDLEIKPQHF. CDR3 DNA sequence: TGTGCCAGCAGCCAAGATTTAGAGATTAAGCCCCAGCATTTT.

The chain links TRBV28 to TRBJ2-7; no reliable D call. CDR3 length: 12 residues. Trimming left V 7 bases short and J 6 bases short, with 13 bases between. Germline V gene lookup returns CDR1 MDHEN and CDR2 SYDVKM. CDR3 nucleotide sequence: TGTGCCAGCATGCGAGTTGCCTCCGAGCAGTACTTC. Protein: CASMRVASEQYF. The variable domain in full, completed from reference TRBV28 and TRBJ2-7, reads DVKVTQSSRYLVKRTGEKVFLECVQDMDHENMFWYRQDPGLGLRLIYFSYDVKMKEKGDIPEGYSVSREKKERFSLILESASTNQTSMYLCASMRVASEQYFGPGTRLTVT.

The chain recombines TRBV12-3 or TRBV12-4 with TRBJ2-4; TRBD1 might be the D (6 bases). The end of the DNA aligns better with TRBJ2-7, so the J call may be wrong. The CDR3 consists of 15 residues. DNA for the CDR3: TGTGCCAGCAGTGGAGAGGACAGTCCTACCTACGAGCAGTACTTC. Its translation is CASSGEDSPTYEQYF.

This clonotype was found a few times. The rearrangement uses TRBV29-1 and TRBJ2-5, with 9 bases matching TRBD2. Germline V CDR1 and CDR2: SQVTM, ANQGSEA. The J segment lost 3 bases and the V segment lost 7 bases, leaving 6 bases of the junction unmatched. The CDR3 sequence is 13 residues long. Here the CDR3 DNA reads TGCAGCGCCGACGAGCGGGAGGAAGAGACCCAGTACTTC. This gives the protein CSADEREEETQYF.

Only a few counts were recorded for this clonotype. The chain employs TRBV28 and TRBJ2-1; 10 nucleotides line up with TRBD2. Germline V gene lookup returns CDR1 MDHEN and CDR2 SYDVKM. Trimming cost V 6 bases and J 8 bases; bases outside gene matches: 7. CDR3 length: 14 residues. CDR3 in DNA: TGTGCCAGCAGCTGGGGAGCGGGAGGGCATGAGCAGTTCTTC. Protein product: CASSWGAGGHEQFF.